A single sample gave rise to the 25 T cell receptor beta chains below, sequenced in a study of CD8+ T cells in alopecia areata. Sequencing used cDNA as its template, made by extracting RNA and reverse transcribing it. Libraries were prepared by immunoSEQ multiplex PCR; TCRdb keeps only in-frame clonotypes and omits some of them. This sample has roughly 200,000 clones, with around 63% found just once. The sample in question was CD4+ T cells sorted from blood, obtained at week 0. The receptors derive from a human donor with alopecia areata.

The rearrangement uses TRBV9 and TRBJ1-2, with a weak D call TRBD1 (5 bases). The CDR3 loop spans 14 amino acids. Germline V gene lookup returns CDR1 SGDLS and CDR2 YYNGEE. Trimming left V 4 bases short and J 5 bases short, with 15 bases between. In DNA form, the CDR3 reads TGTGCCAGCAGCCCCTTGGGGCAGCCTTATGGCTACACCTTC. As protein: CASSPLGQPYGYTF.

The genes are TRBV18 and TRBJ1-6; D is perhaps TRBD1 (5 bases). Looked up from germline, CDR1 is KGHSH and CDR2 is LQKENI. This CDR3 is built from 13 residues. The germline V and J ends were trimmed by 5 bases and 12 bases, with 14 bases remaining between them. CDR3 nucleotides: TGTGCCAGCTCAAGGGACCGGGGTCAACCCCTCCACTTT. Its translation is CASSRDRGQPLHF.

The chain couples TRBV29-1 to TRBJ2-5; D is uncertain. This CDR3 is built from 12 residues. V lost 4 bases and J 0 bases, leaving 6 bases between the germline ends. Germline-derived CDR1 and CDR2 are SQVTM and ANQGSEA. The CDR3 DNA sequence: TGCAGCGTTGTACCGAACCAAGAGACCCAGTACTTC. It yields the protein CSVVPNQETQYF.

DNA of the CDR3: TGTGCCTGGACTAGCGGGGGGCCTTATACGCAGTATTTT. Amino acid sequence: CAWTSGGPYTQYF. The chain uses TRBV30 and TRBJ2-3, with 11 bases identical to TRBD2. V was clipped by 4 bases and J by 7 bases; unmatched bases: 4. CDR1 and CDR2 from the germline V gene are GTSNPN and SVGIG (reference sequence). CDR3 size: 13 residues.

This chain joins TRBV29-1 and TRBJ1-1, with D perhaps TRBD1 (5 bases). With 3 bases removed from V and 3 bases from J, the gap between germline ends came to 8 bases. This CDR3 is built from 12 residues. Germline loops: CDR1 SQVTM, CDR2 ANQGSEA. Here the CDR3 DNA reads TGCAGCGTTGATTCGGGGCACACTGAAGCTTTCTTT. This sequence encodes CSVDSGHTEAFF.

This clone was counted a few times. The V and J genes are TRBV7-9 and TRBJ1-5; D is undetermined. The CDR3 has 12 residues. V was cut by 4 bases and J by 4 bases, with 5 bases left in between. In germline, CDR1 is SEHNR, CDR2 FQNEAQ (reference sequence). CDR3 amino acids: CASSWINQPQHF. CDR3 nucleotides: TGTGCCAGCAGCTGGATTAATCAGCCCCAGCATTTT.

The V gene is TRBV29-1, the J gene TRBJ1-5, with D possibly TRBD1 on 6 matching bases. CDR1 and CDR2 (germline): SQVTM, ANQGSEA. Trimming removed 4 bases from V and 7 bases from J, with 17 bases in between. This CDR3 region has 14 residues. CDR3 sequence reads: CSVGPPGAGQPQHF. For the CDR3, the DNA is TGCAGCGTTGGCCCCCCAGGGGCAGGACAGCCCCAGCATTTT.

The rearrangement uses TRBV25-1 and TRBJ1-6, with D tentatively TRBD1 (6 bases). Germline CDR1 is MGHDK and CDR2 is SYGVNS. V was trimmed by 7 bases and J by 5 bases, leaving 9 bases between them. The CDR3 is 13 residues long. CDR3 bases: TGTGCCAGCAAGGACAGAAATAATTCACCCCTCCACTTT. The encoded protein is CASKDRNNSPLHF.

The DNA of the CDR3 is TGTGCCTGGACCGGGACGGAGAACTATGGCTACACCTTC. Translated, it gives CAWTGTENYGYTF. The chain joins TRBV30 to TRBJ1-2; D may be TRBD1 (5 bases). In germline, CDR1 is GTSNPN, CDR2 SVGIG (reference sequence). This CDR3 has 13 amino acids. Trimming stripped 4 bases from V and 2 bases from J, with 11 bases between.

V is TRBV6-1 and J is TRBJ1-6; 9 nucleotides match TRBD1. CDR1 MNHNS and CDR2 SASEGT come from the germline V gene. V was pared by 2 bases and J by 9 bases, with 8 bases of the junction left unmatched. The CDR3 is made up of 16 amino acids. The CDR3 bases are TGTGCCAGCAGTGAATTCAAGGGGACAGGGAGTTCACCCCTCCACTTT. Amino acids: CASSEFKGTGSSPLHF.

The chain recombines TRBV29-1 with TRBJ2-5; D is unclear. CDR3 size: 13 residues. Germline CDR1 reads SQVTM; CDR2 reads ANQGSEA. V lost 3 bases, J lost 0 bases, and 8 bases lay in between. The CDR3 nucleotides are TGCAGCGTTGATTTAGCAAACCAAGAGACCCAGTACTTC. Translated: CSVDLANQETQYF.

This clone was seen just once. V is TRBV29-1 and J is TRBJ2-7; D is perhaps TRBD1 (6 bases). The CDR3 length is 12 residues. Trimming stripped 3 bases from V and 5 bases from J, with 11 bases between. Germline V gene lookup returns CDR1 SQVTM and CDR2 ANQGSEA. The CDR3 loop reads CSVELQGNEQYF. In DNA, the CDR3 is TGCAGCGTTGAGTTGCAGGGGAACGAGCAGTACTTC.

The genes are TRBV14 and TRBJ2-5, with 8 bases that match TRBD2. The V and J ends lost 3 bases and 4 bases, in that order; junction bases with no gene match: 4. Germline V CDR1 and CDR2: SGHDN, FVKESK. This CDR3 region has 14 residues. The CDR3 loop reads CASSQGSGGETQYF. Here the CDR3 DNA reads TGTGCCAGCAGCCAGGGAAGCGGGGGAGAGACCCAGTACTTC.

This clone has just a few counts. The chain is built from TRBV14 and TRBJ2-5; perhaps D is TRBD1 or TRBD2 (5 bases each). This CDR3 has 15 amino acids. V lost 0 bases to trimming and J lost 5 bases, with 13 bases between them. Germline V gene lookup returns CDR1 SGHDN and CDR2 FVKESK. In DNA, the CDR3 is TGTGCCAGCAGCCAAGAAATCGGGGCAGGGGAGACCCAGTACTTC. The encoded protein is CASSQEIGAGETQYF.

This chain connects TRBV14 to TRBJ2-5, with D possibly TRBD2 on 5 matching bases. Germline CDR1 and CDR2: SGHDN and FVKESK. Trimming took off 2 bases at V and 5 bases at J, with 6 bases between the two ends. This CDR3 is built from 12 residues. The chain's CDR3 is CASSQPGETQYF. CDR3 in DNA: TGTGCCAGCAGCCAACCGGGGGAGACCCAGTACTTC.

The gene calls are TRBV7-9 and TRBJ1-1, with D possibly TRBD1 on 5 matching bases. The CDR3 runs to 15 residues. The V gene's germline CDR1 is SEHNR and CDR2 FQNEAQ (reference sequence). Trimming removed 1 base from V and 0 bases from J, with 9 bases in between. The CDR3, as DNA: TGTGCCAGCAGCTTAGATCCAGGGATGAACACTGAAGCTTTCTTT. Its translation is CASSLDPGMNTEAFF.

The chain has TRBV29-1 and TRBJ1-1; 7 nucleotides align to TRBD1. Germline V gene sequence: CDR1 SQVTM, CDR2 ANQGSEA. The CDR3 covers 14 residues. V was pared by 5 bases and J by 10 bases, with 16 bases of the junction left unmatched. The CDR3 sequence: CSVRKDRPKGGAFF. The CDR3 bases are TGCAGCGTTAGAAAGGACAGGCCCAAGGGGGGAGCTTTCTTT.

The CDR3 DNA reads TGCAGCGTTGAAGGCTCTGGGACAGATTACAATGAGCAGTTCTTC. This codes for CSVEGSGTDYNEQFF. The chain employs TRBV29-1 and TRBJ2-1; TRBD1 aligns across 7 bases. This CDR3 is 15 amino acids long. Germline V gives CDR1 SQVTM, CDR2 ANQGSEA. V trimming: 1 base; J trimming: 4 bases; junction bases outside the gene matches: 7.

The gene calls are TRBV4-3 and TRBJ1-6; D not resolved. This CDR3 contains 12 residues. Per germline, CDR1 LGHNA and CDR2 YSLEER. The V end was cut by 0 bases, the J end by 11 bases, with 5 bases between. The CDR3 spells CASSQEAAPLHF. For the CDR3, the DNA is TGCGCCAGCAGCCAAGAAGCAGCACCCCTCCACTTT.

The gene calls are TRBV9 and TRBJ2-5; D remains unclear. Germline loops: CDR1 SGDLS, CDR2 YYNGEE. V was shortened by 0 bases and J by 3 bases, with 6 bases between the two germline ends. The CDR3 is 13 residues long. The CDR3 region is CASSVAREETQYF. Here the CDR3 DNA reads TGTGCCAGCAGCGTAGCTCGCGAAGAGACCCAGTACTTC.

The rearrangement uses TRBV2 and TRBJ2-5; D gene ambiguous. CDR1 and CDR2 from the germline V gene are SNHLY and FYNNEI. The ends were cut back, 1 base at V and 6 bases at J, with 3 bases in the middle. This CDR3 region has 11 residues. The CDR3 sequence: CASSEVQTQYF. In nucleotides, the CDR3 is TGTGCCAGCAGTGAAGTGCAGACCCAGTACTTC.

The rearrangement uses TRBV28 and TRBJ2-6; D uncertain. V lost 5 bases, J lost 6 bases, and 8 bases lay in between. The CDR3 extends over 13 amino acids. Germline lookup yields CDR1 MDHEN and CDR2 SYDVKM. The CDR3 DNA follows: TGTGCCAGCAGTGTTAACCCGGCCAACGTCCTGACTTTC. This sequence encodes CASSVNPANVLTF.

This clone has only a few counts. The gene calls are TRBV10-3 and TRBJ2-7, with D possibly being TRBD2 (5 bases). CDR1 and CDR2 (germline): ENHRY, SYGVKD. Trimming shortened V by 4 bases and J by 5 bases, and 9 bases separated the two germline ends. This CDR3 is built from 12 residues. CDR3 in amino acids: CAISGARDEQYF. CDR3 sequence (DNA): TGTGCCATCAGTGGAGCGCGGGACGAGCAGTACTTC.

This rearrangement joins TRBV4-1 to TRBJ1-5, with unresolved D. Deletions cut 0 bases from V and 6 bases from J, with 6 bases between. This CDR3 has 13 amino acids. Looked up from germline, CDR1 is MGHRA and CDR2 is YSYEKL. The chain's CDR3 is CASSQEGVQPQHF. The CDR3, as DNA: TGCGCCAGCAGCCAAGAAGGCGTTCAGCCCCAGCATTTT.

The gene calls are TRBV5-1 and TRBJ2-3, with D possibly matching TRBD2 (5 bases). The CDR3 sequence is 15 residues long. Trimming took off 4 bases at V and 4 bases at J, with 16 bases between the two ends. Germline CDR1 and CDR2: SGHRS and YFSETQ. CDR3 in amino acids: CASSLPSQAADTQYF. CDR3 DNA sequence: TGCGCCAGCAGCCTCCCGTCCCAAGCGGCAGATACGCAGTATTTT.